This TCR beta chain comes out of a study of blood T cells in healthy people across ages. Study-level results: Whereas aged donors had fewer naive CD4+ cells, long-lived donors had more of them and higher diversity.

A second PCR, run for about 7 to 11 cycles, used a sample-barcoded 5' primer plus a J-beta primer mix. One entry per CDR3 protein, called by TCRdb with MiXCR from the 5' RACE reads. The data hold 550,000 to 650,000 distinct CDR3 sequences, with about 27% observed a single time. About this clonotype itself: Its matching antigen is unknown.

The V and J ends lost 0 bases and 1 base, in that order; junction bases with no gene match: 1. Looked up from germline, CDR1 is MNHEY and CDR2 is SVGAGI. The CDR3 is 17 amino acids. The sample was also reused in another study, on T cells of mothers and their children. According to that study: All donors were healthy and Caucasian; they were a few mothers and their six children. Mother-child pairs who were related displayed a slightly higher overlap than unrelated pairs, a difference that was non-significant.

The sample taken for sequencing was blood. The chain uses TRBV6-5 and TRBJ2-4, with TRBD1 matching over 12 bases. This receptor was identified in a boy between 2 and 10 years old in good health. CDR3 amino acids: CASSYSGQGAAKNIQYF. The CDR3 DNA sequence: TGTGCCAGCAGTTACTCGGGACAGGGGGCCGCCAAAAACATTCAGTACTTC.